These 9 T cell receptor beta chains came from one sample sequenced in a study of T cell clonality in common variable immunodeficiency (dated by TCRdb to about 2015). The library was generated by the immunoSEQ multiplex PCR assay. Not all clones reach the TCRdb copy of this immuneACCESS table, which keeps in-frame sequences only. Checked studies attribute under half of the gap to unresolved V genes and leave the rest unexplained. There are roughly 32,000 clones in this sample, and none of them is a singleton. The ten top clones hold about 4.5% of the sample. The material sequenced was peripheral blood mononuclear cells. The receptor set was obtained from a person aged 18 to 70 in good health.

This clone was picked up many times. The DNA read from the CDR3 is TGTGCCAGCAGTTTAATTAATAGGGGGTCCGAG. Translating it yields CASSLINRGSE. The CDR3 as a whole reads CASSLINRGSEQYF. The V and J genes are TRBV12-3 or TRBV12-4 and TRBJ2-7, with a possible D match to TRBD1 (6 bases). The missing CDR3 end, 3 residues past where the read stops, is filled in from the germline J gene. The germline V and J ends were trimmed by 2 bases and 6 bases, with 14 bases remaining between them. This CDR3 region has 14 residues.

This clone occurred a few times. Read sequence stops 3 residues before the CDR3 end, and the germline J gene provides the missing end. The chain combines TRBV19 with TRBJ1-5, with TRBD1 as a possible D gene (6 bases). This CDR3 has 14 amino acids. CDR1 is LNHDA, CDR2 SQIVND, per germline (reference sequence). Trimming stripped 10 bases from V and 6 bases from J, with 19 bases between. CDR3 DNA (partial): TGTGCCACAGTTCCGGGACATCTTGGTCAGCCC. This codes for CATVPGHLGQP. The entire CDR3 protein reads CATVPGHLGQPQHF.

This clone was observed at least ten times. Read sequence stops 3 residues before the CDR3 end, and the germline J gene provides the missing end. V gene TRBV7-3 combines with J gene TRBJ2-5; no clear D. Trimming took off 5 bases at V and 1 base at J, with 11 bases between the two ends. The CDR3 is 14 residues long. Germline lookup yields CDR1 SGHTA and CDR2 FQGTGA. The CDR3 spells CASSPGHSQETQYF. Incomplete CDR3 DNA: TGTGCCAGCAGCCCTGGGCACAGCCAAGAGACC.

There are many counts of this clone. The read is 3 residues too short to cover the CDR3 end, so that end is filled in from the germline J gene. The rearrangement links TRBV19 to TRBJ2-2; unclear D gene. CDR1 is LNHDA, CDR2 SQIVND, per germline (reference sequence). The CDR3 spans 12 residues. V was pared by 8 bases and J by 6 bases, with 10 bases between. The DNA read from the CDR3 is TGTGCCAGTGGCCCGATGGCCGGGGAG. The encoded protein is CASGPMAGE. The whole CDR3 is CASGPMAGELFF.

Concerning this clone itself: Sequencing ends 3 residues short of the CDR3 end; the germline J gene provides the rest. The V gene is TRBV11-1, the J gene TRBJ1-1; D may be TRBD1 (5 bases). CDR1 is SGHAT and CDR2 is FQDESV in the germline V gene (reference sequence). CDR3 size: 15 residues. V was pared by 5 bases and J by 6 bases, with 19 bases between. The CDR3 bases that were read are TGTGCCAGCAGCGATGACAGTCGCGGGGGACCTGAA. The encoded protein is CASSDDSRGGPE. The full CDR3 reads CASSDDSRGGPEAFF. Combining the CDR3 with reference TRBV11-1 and TRBJ1-1 gives the whole variable domain EAEVAQSPRYKITEKSQAVAFWCDPISGHATLYWYRQILGQGPELLVQFQDESVVDDSQLPKDRFSAERLKGVDSTLKIQPAELGDSAMYLCASSDDSRGGPEAFFGQGTRLTVV.

This clone was counted ten times or more. The CDR3 end lies 3 residues beyond the end of the read and is filled in from the germline J gene. The gene calls are TRBV20-1 and TRBJ1-5; D might be TRBD1 (5 bases). CDR3 size: 13 residues. The germline V gene has CDR1 DFQATT and CDR2 SNEGSKA (reference sequence). V was shortened by 4 bases and J by 6 bases, with 13 bases between the two germline ends. CDR3 bases read: TGCAGTGCTATTACGGGGGGGGGTCAGCCC. Amino acids: CSAITGGGQP. The full CDR3 protein reads CSAITGGGQPQHF.

This clone turned up a few times. The DNA ends 3 residues before the CDR3 does, and the rest of the CDR3 is filled in from the germline J gene. The chain couples TRBV13 to TRBJ2-2, with TRBD1 matching 11 bases. This CDR3 comprises 18 residues. Germline V gives CDR1 PRHDT, CDR2 FYEKMQ (reference sequence). The covered CDR3 bases are TGTGCCAGCAGCCCACGAAGGGACAGGGGGAGTCTAAATGAAAAG. Its protein is CASSPRRDRGSLNEK. The whole CDR3 region reads CASSPRRDRGSLNEKLFF.

This clone came up many times. The read falls 3 residues short of the CDR3 end, and the missing part is taken from the germline J gene. The chain recombines TRBV7-9 with TRBJ1-1; D gene unclear. The CDR3 runs to 12 residues. Trimming took 5 bases from V and 6 from J, leaving 10 bases between them. CDR1 and CDR2 from the germline V gene are SEHNR and FQNEAQ (reference sequence). Partial CDR3 DNA: TGTGCCAGCAGCCAAACGGGTTCTGAA. The encoded protein is CASSQTGSE. The entire CDR3 protein reads CASSQTGSEAFF.

This clone has more than one count but fewer than ten. The read finishes 3 residues shy of the CDR3 end, and the germline J gene is used to complete it. The rearrangement uses TRBV5-1 and TRBJ2-2, with a possible D match to TRBD2 (5 bases). Trimming stripped 2 bases from V and 6 bases from J, with 14 bases between. There are 15 residues in the CDR3. Germline loops: CDR1 SGHRS, CDR2 YFSETQ. The CDR3: CASSFEVMRAGELFF. The sequenced CDR3 bases are TGCGCCAGCAGCTTCGAGGTCATGAGGGCCGGGGAG.